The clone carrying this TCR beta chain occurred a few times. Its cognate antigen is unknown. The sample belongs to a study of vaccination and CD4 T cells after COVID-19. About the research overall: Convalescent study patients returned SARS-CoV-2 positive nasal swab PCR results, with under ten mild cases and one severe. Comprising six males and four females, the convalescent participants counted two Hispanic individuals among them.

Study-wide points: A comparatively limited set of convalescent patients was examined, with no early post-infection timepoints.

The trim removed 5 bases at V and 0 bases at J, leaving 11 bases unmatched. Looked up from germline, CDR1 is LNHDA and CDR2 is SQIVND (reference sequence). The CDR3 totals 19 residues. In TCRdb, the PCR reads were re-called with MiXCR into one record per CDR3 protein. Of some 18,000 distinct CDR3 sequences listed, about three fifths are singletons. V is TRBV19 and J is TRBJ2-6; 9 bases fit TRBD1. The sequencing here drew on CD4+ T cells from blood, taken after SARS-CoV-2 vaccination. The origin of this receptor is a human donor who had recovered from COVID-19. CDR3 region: CASSFKTGQGPSGANVLTF. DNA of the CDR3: TGTGCCAGTAGTTTTAAGACGGGACAGGGACCCTCTGGGGCCAACGTCCTGACTTTC.